These T cell receptor beta chains were read from a single sample in a study of T-cell reconstitution after alpha-beta-depleted transplantation in children. Each CDR3 protein gets one entry after TCRdb re-called the PCR reads with MiXCR. This table holds hundreds of thousands of distinct CDR3 sequences, 16% found once. Sequenced here: PBMCs, mostly from graft donor cells, sampled 360 days after TCRalphabeta/CD19-depleted stem cell transplant. The receptors derive from a male patient aged 10 to 17 who had a stem cell transplant for acute lymphoblastic leukemia, so the T cells may come from the graft donor. Each CDR3 is given with its conserved first and last residue. Expanded clones get a size class; other rows say once, few or many, or leave the size out.

abundance,j_gene,v_gene,CDR3aa
NA,TRBJ2-1,TRBV29-1,CSVEGGGTYNEQFF
few,TRBJ2-7,TRBV11-3,CASSLGAPPYEQYF
few,TRBJ1-2,TRBV29-1,CSVGINYGYTF
few,TRBJ1-2,TRBV12-3/TRBV12-4,CASKINYGYTF
NA,TRBJ2-1,TRBV28,CASLQFTDPGLAGEQFF
NA,TRBJ1-1,TRBV19,CASSDPRFTGNTEAFF
few,TRBJ2-1,TRBV29-1,CSVEGRQIYNEQFF
few,TRBJ1-5,TRBV20-1,CSASDRASNQPQHF
many,TRBJ1-2,TRBV27,CASSSIPQRSYGYTF
few,TRBJ1-2,TRBV5-1,CASSLHRAANYGYTF
NA,TRBJ2-6,TRBV11-1,CASSLGNPQRSGANVLTF
NA,TRBJ2-7,TRBV10-3,CAISLTSGDVGEQYF
NA,TRBJ1-2,TRBV7-9,CASSFGGQGVYGYTF
NA,TRBJ1-2,TRBV12-3/TRBV12-4,CASSYAPARALYGYTF
few,TRBJ2-7,TRBV18,CASSRSEKYEQYF
NA,TRBJ2-7,TRBV29-1,CSGRDKTSYEQYF
NA,TRBJ1-6,TRBV20-1,CSAKDRPHYNSPLHF
many,TRBJ2-4,TRBV20-1,CSAEDRESVKNIQYF
NA,TRBJ2-7,TRBV6-1,CASSPGDFYEQYF
NA,TRBJ1-1,TRBV6-5,CASSYHQVDTEAFF
NA,TRBJ1-2,TRBV27,CASSHRGGAYGYTF
NA,TRBJ2-7,TRBV5-1,CASSLPAGTSVYEQYF
few,TRBJ2-7,TRBV5-1,CASSLAGTSGFYEQYF
few,TRBJ2-1,TRBV20-1,CSASPPGLAGNEQFF
NA,TRBJ2-7,TRBV27,CASSLYGPNRAKSDEQYF
NA,TRBJ2-5,TRBV20-1,CSARDRKATQYF
once,TRBJ2-5,TRBV4-1,CASSRTSSGQETQYF
few,TRBJ2-6,TRBV5-1,CASSPHPSVSGANVLTF
few,TRBJ2-5,TRBV7-8,CASSPGQDYQETQYF
NA,TRBJ1-1,TRBV19,CASIRGRTEAFF
NA,TRBJ2-2,TRBV7-3,CASSGQGQTATGELFF